One sample yielded the 9 T cell receptor beta chains listed below, sequenced in a study of cytomegalovirus exposure and HLA in healthy donors. Use of 60 Vbeta and 13 Jbeta primers characterized the PCR. The assay was immunoSEQ multiplex PCR, and TCRdb's table has in-frame clones only and misses some. The sample gives some 150,000 clones, about four fifths of which show up once; about 1.5% is in the top ten. The sample consisted of PBMCs. The origin of the receptors is a male donor in good health and CMV-seronegative.

V usage is TRBV5-1 and J usage is TRBJ2-1, with TRBD2 identical over 13 bases. CDR1 and CDR2 from the germline V gene are SGHRS and YFSETQ. Trimming took 4 bases from V and 5 from J; bases not matched to a gene: 9. The CDR3 extends over 17 amino acids. The CDR3 sequence is CASSPGLAGAINNEQFF. Here the CDR3 DNA reads TGCGCCAGCAGCCCCGGACTAGCGGGGGCTATAAACAATGAGCAGTTCTTC.

The chain uses TRBV30 and TRBJ2-1; 11 bases are shared with TRBD2. The CDR3 consists of 17 residues. The V segment lost 7 bases and the J segment 2 bases; nucleotides outside the gene matches: 13. In germline, CDR1 is GTSNPN, CDR2 SVGIG (reference sequence). The CDR3 region has the DNA TGTGCCTCCGCGGGATTAGCGGGAGGGCGGGCCTACAATGAGCAGTTCTTC. Residues: CASAGLAGGRAYNEQFF.

The genes are TRBV4-2 and TRBJ2-1; a weak D match, TRBD2 (6 bases). CDR3 length equals 15 residues. Trimming pared 0 bases from V and 5 bases from J, leaving 11 bases between. Germline V gene data show CDR1 as LGHNA and CDR2 as YNFKEQ. The CDR3 DNA sequence: TGTGCCAGCAGCCAAGACCGGGAGCCCCACAATGAGCAGTTCTTC. It is translated as CASSQDREPHNEQFF.

Concerning this clone: The junction differs from germline at one of its ends, possibly a read error. The chain employs TRBV7-9 and TRBJ1-5, with 7 bases that match TRBD1. The V gene's germline CDR1 is SEHNR and CDR2 FQNEAQ (reference sequence). This CDR3 spans 17 amino acids. CDR3 sequence: CSSSSEGAGYSNQPQHF. The CDR3 nucleotides read TGTTCCAGCAGCTCGGAGGGGGCCGGCTATAGCAATCAGCCCCAGCATTTT.

The CDR3 loop is CASSRQRSLAETQYF. The CDR3 DNA is TGTGCCAGCAGCAGACAACGCTCGCTAGCAGAGACCCAGTACTTC. The V call is TRBV7-8, the J call TRBJ2-5, with D maybe TRBD2 (5 bases). Trimming stripped 5 bases from V and 4 bases from J, with 17 bases between. CDR3 length equals 15 residues. Germline CDR1 SGHVS, CDR2 FQNEAQ.

This chain links TRBV9 with TRBJ1-2, with D possibly TRBD1 on 5 matching bases. This CDR3 comprises 15 residues. Germline lookup yields CDR1 SGDLS and CDR2 YYNGEE. Trimming took off 3 bases at V and 3 bases at J, with 15 bases between the two ends. CDR3 nucleotide sequence: TGTGCCAGCAGCGCCGTAGTCAGGGAACACTATGGCTACACCTTC. This translates into CASSAVVREHYGYTF.

The table lists this clone with a few counts. In nucleotides, the CDR3 is TGTGCCACCAGCAGAGACAGGGATACCAAAAACATTCAGTACTTC. Amino acids: CATSRDRDTKNIQYF. The V gene is TRBV15, the J gene TRBJ2-4, with D maybe TRBD1 (5 bases). V was trimmed by 0 bases and J by 2 bases, leaving 8 bases between them. The V gene's germline CDR1 is LNHNV and CDR2 YYDKDF (reference sequence). This CDR3 has 15 residues.

DNA of the CDR3: TGTGCCAGCAGCTTAGCGACAGGTGAAGAAGCTTTCTTT. It yields the protein CASSLATGEEAFF. J is TRBJ1-1 and V is TRBV7-8; D may be TRBD1 (6 bases). The V end lost 0 bases, the J end lost 8 bases, and 10 bases lay between the germline ends. The CDR3 covers 13 residues. Per germline, CDR1 SGHVS and CDR2 FQNEAQ.

The chain links TRBV7-6 to TRBJ2-2, with 8 bases aligning to TRBD1. V was pared by 7 bases and J by 3 bases, with 13 bases of the junction left unmatched. The germline V gene has CDR1 SGHVS and CDR2 FNYEAQ. The CDR3 loop spans 17 amino acids. This CDR3 reads CASTPGGEGAYTGELFF. The CDR3 DNA reads TGTGCCAGCACCCCAGGGGGCGAGGGGGCATACACCGGGGAGCTGTTTTTT.